This TCR beta chain was retrieved from a study of OX40 agonist ivuxolimab in advanced cancers. Assay used: immunoSEQ multiplex PCR; TCRdb lists only in-frame clones, some missing. Here the sample spans some 37,000 clones, 70% to 85% being singletons. The CDR3 has 16 residues. Trimming cost V 6 bases and J 4 bases, with 21 bases left between them. The germline V gene has CDR1 MDHEN and CDR2 SYDVKM. The material sequenced was CD4+ or CD8+ T cells sorted from blood, taken in a trial of the OX40 agonist ivuxolimab. The chain is built from TRBV28 and TRBJ1-2; D perhaps matches TRBD1 (5 bases). This clonotype was obtained from an adult with an advanced solid tumor such as melanoma, head and neck, liver or kidney cancer. The CDR3 loop reads CASRIFGTDGSYGYTF. CDR3 coding DNA: TGTGCCAGCAGGATCTTCGGGACGGATGGTTCCTATGGCTACACCTTC.